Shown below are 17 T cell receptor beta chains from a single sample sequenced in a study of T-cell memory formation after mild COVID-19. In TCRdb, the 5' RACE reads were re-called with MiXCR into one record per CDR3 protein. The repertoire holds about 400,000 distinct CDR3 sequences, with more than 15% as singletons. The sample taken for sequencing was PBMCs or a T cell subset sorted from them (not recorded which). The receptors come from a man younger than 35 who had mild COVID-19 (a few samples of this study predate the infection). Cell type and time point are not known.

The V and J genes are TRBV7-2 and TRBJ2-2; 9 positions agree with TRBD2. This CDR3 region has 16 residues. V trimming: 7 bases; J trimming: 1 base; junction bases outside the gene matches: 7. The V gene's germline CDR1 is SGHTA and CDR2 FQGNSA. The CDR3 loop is CASKYSGGQNTGELFF. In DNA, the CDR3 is TGTGCCAGCAAATATAGCGGGGGCCAGAACACCGGGGAGCTGTTTTTT.

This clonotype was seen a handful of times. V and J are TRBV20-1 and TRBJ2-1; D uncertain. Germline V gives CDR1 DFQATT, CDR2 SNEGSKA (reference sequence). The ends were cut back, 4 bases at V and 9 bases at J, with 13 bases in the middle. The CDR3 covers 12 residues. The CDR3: CSAMPHGREQFF. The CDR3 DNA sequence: TGCAGTGCTATGCCCCACGGGCGTGAGCAGTTCTTC.

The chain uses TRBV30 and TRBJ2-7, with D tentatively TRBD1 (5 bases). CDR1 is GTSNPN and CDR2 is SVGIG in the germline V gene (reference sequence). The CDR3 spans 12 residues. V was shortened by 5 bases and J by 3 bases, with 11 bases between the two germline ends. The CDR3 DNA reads TGTGCCTGGGGAAGGACATTCTACGAGCAGTACTTC. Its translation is CAWGRTFYEQYF. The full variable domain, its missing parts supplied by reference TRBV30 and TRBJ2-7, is SQTIHQWPATLVQPVGSPLSLECTVEGTSNPNLYWYRQAAGRGLQLLFYSVGIGQISSEVPQNLSASRPQDRQFILSSKKLLLSDSGFYLCAWGRTFYEQYFGPGTRLTVT.

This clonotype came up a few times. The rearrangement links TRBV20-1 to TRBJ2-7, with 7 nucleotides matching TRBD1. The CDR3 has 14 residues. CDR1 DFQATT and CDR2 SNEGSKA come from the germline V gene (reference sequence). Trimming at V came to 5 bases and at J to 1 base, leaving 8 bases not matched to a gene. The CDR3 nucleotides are TGCAGTGCTCACTCCGGCAGGGGGTCCTACGAGCAGTACTTC. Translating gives CSAHSGRGSYEQYF.

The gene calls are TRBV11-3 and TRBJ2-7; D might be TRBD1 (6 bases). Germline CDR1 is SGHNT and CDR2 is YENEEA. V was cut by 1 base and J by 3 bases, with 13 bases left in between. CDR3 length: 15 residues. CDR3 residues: CASSLGPGTNYEQYV. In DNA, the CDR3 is TGTGCCAGCAGCTTAGGACCGGGGACAAACTACGAGCAGTACGTC.

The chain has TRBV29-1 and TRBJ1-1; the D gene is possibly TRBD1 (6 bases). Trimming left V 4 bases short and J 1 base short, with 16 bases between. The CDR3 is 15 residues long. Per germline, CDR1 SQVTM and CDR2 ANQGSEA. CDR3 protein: CSVASDGTQNTEAFF. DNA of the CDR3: TGCAGCGTTGCCAGTGATGGGACACAGAACACTGAAGCTTTCTTT. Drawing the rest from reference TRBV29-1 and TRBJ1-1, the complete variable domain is SAVISQKPSRDICQRGTSLTIQCQVDSQVTMMFWYRQQPGQSLTLIATANQGSEATYESGFVIDKFPISRPNLTFSTLTVSNMSPEDSSIYLCSVASDGTQNTEAFFGQGTRLTVV.

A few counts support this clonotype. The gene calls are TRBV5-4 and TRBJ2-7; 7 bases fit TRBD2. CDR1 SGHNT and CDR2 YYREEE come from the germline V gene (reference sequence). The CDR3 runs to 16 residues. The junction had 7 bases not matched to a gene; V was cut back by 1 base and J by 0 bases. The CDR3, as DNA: TGTGCCAGCAGCTTGTGGGGCGGGGGAAGCTCCTACGAGCAGTACTTC. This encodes CASSLWGGGSSYEQYF. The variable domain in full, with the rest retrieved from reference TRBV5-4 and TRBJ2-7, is ETGVTQSPTHLIKTRGQQVTLRCSSQSGHNTVSWYQQALGQGPQFIFQYYREEENGRGNFPPRFSGLQFPNYSSELNVNALELDDSALYLCASSLWGGGSSYEQYFGPGTRLTVT.

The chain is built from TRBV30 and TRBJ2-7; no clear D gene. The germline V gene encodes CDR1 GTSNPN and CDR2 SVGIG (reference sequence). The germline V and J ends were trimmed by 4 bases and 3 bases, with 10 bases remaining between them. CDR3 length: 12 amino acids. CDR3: CAWKADGYEQYF. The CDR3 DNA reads TGTGCCTGGAAAGCTGACGGCTACGAGCAGTACTTC. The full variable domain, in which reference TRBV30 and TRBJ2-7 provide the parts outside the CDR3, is SQTIHQWPATLVQPVGSPLSLECTVEGTSNPNLYWYRQAAGRGLQLLFYSVGIGQISSEVPQNLSASRPQDRQFILSSKKLLLSDSGFYLCAWKADGYEQYFGPGTRLTVT.

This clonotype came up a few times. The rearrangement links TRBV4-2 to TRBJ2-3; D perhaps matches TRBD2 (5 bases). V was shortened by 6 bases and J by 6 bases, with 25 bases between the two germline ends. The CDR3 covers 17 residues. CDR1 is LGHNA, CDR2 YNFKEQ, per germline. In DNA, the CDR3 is TGTGCCAGCAGTCCTCAGACTCGGCGGGCCCACGGGGATACGCAGTATTTT. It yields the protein CASSPQTRRAHGDTQYF.

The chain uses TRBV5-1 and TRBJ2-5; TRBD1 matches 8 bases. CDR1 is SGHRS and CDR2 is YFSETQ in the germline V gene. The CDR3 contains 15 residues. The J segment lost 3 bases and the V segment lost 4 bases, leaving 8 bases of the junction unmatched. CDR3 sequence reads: CASSRQGFGEETQYF. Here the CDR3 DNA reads TGCGCCAGCAGCAGACAGGGGTTCGGAGAAGAGACCCAGTACTTC.

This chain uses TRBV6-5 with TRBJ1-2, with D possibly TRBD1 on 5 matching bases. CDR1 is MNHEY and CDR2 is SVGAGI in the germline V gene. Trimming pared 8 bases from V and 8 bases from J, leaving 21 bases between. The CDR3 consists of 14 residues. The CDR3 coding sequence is TGTGCCAGCGCGAAGGGGCGGATATCGGGGGGCTACACCTTC. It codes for CASAKGRISGGYTF.

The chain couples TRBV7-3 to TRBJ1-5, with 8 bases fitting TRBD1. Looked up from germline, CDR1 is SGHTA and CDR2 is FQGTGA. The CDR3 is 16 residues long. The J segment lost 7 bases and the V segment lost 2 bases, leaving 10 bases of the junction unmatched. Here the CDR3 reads CASSLADREEVQPQHF. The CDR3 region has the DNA TGTGCCAGCAGCTTAGCGGACAGGGAGGAAGTCCAGCCCCAGCATTTT. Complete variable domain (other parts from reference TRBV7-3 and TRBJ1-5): GAGVSQTPSNKVTEKGKYVELRCDPISGHTALYWYRQSLGQGPEFLIYFQGTGAADDSGLPNDRFFAVRPEGSVSTLKIQRTERGDSAVYLCASSLADREEVQPQHFGDGTRLSIL.

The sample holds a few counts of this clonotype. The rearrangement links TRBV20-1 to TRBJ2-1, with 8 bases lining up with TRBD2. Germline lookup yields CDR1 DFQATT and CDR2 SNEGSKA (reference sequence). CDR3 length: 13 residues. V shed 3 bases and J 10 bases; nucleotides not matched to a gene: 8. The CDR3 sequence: CSARRAGEREQFF. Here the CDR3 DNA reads TGCAGTGCTAGGCGAGCGGGGGAGAGGGAGCAGTTCTTC.

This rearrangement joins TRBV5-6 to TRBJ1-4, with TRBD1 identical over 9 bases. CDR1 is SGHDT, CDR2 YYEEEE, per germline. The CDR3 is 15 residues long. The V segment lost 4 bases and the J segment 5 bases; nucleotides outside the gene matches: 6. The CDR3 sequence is CASSPPGQGNEKLFF. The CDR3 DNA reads TGTGCCAGCAGCCCCCCCGGACAGGGGAATGAAAAACTGTTTTTT.

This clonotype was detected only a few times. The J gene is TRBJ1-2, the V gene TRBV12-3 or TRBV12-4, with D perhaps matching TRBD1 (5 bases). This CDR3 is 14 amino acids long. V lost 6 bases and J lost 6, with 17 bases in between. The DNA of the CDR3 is TGTGCCAGCAGCTCAGCCGTGGGGGGTCATGGCTACACCTTC. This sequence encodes CASSSAVGGHGYTF.

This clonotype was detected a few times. The CDR3 here is CASSQMGNTEAFF. Here the CDR3 DNA reads TGTGCCAGCAGCCAGATGGGGAACACTGAAGCTTTCTTT. The chain couples TRBV14 to TRBJ1-1; D is ambiguous. The V gene's germline CDR1 is SGHDN and CDR2 FVKESK. The CDR3 has 13 amino acids. V lost 3 bases and J 1 base, leaving 6 bases between the germline ends.

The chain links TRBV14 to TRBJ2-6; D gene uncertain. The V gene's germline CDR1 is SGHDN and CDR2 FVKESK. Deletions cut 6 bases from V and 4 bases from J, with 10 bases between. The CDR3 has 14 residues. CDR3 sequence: CASSHLQGANVLTF. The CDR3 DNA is TGTGCCAGCAGTCACCTCCAGGGGGCCAACGTCCTGACTTTC.